This TCR beta chain derives from a study of shared clonotypes between healthy human individuals. Study-wide context: Every donor yielded three CD4 naive, three CD4 memory, two CD8 naive and one CD8 memory plate.

Genomic DNA of every subset was divided equally among multiple immunoSEQ plates. Assay: immunoSEQ multiplex PCR; the TCRdb copy retains only in-frame clones and omits some. The data hold hundreds of thousands of clones, with over 65% observed a single time. As concerns this clone: No antigen is known for it.

The CDR3 loop spans 15 amino acids. Per germline, CDR1 SGHAT and CDR2 FQNNGV. V was cut by 2 bases and J by 4 bases, with 11 bases left in between. General study results and limits: The donor pool, a small one, limited the genetic and exposure-history diversity represented.

The specimen was memory CD4+ T cells sorted from blood. Subset given: CD45RA-negative fraction. The source is a woman under 40 in good health. This chain uses TRBV11-2 with TRBJ1-4; D call uncertain. In DNA, the CDR3 is TGTGCCAGCAGCTTAACACCGGGATATAATGAAAAACTGTTTTTT. The encoded protein is CASSLTPGYNEKLFF. The full variable domain, completed using reference TRBV11-2 and TRBJ1-4, is EAGVAQSPRYKIIEKRQSVAFWCNPISGHATLYWYQQILGQGPKLLIQFQNNGVVDDSQLPKDRFSAERLKGVDSTLKIQPAKLEDSAVYLCASSLTPGYNEKLFFGSGTQLSVL.